This T cell receptor (beta chain) was obtained from a study of CXCR3-negative and CXCR3-positive naive CD8 T cells (dated by TCRdb to the late 2010s). Some background on the complete study: About 150 million TRB reads were obtained in total, roughly 1.5 +/- 0.3 million reads per library. Data from about ten donors, pooled across two independent experiments, went into the diversity and physicochemical repertoire analyses. Naive subsets from 5 donors and memory cells from 3 donors were included in the TRBV-TRBJ cluster analysis. Broader findings and caveats from the paper: Freshly isolated PBMCs were used for most assays because CXCR3 expression partially decreased after cryopreservation. Compared with CXCR3-negative naive cells, CXCR3-positive naive cells had TRB CDR3s with higher hydrophobicity (lower Kidera factor 4), lower energy, and higher strength and volume indices. Naive CXCR3-negative and CXCR3-positive cells from the same donor showed similar TRBV-TRBJ usage, whereas memory cells showed distinct patterns. Surface CD5, linked to self-reactivity in mice, was comparable between naive subsets; TCR interaction strength was therefore also inferred from TRB CDR3 physicochemical properties. Repertoire diversity was comparably high in both naive subsets but much lower in memory CD8+ T cells.

From a lookup of the germline V gene, CDR1 and CDR2 are SGHAT and FQNNGV. The CDR3 runs 16 amino acids, cysteine and phenylalanine included. No DNA sequence is on record. For every CD8+ T cell subset, approximately 300,000 cells were flow-sorted straight into RLT lysis buffer, and each subset was sorted in triplicate. To exclude memory contaminants, naive CD8+ T cells were stringently defined as CD45RO-CCR7+CD27+CD95-. Using standard density gradient centrifugation, peripheral blood mononuclear cells were isolated from buffy coats. Naive CXCR3-negative and CXCR3-positive CD8+ T cells were flow-sorted using a FACSAria III. Total RNA was extracted from sorted cells using an RNeasy Mini Kit. Sequencing used a NextSeq 550. The Human TCR Profiling Kit (MiLaboratory) was used to prepare UMI-labeled 5' RACE TRB cDNA libraries. The full amount of extracted RNA was used for cDNA synthesis, and the full amount of resulting cDNA was used for PCR amplification. Libraries were prepared in parallel with an identical number of PCR cycles. On the study's bioinformatics: MIGEC and MiXCR extracted about 50,000 +/- 9,200 unique UMI-labeled TRB cDNA molecules per library, requiring at least two reads per UMI. On average, approximately 40,000 +/- 10,000 functional in-frame TRB CDR3 nucleotide clonotypes lacking stop codons were found per library. After downsampling to 5000 UMI-labeled TRB molecules per sample, diversity metrics such as normalized Shannon-Wiener and Chao1 were calculated in VDJtools. For the central five CDR3 residues, VDJtools calculated physicochemical properties weighted by clonotype size, namely interaction energy, strength, volume and Kidera factor 4. Each entry corresponds to one CDR3 protein sequence from reads that TCRdb reprocessed, and DNA is not given. The V and J calls reflect TCRdb's pipeline rather than the authors' work. The sample table holds about 6,400 distinct CDR3 sequences. 1.4% of the sample is taken by the ten largest.

This clonotype registers as medium-sized (0.01 to 0.1%) by frequency; no count is noted. This receptor's antigen is unknown. The sample was naive CXCR3+ CD8+ T cells from blood. Taken with the paper, the label for cell subset or site translates to: CD45RO-CCR7+CD27+CD95- naive CD8+ T cells expressing CXCR3 (TNR3+). The rearrangement joined TRBV11-2 to TRBJ2-1; the D call of TRBD2 rests on TCRdb alone, since no DNA is present to check it. This receptor was taken from a human donor in good health. Some clones in this sample may be carry-over from other donors' samples. The CDR3 here reads CASSQTGTSGRGEQFF.